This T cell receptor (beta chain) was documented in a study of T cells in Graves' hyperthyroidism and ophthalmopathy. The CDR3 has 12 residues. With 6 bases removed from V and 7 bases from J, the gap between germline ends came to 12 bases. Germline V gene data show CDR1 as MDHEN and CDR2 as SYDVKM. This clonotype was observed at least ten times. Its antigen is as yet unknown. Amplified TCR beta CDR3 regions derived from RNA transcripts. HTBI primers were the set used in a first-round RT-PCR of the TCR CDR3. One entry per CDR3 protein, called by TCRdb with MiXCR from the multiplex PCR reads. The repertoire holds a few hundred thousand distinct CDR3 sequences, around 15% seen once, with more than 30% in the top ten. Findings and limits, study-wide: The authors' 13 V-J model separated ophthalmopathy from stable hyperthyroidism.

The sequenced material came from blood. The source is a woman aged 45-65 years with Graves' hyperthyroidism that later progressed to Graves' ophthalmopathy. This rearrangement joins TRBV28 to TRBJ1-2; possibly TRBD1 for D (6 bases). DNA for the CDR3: TGTGCCAGCAGCTGGACAGTAGGTGGCTACACCTTC. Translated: CASSWTVGGYTF.